What follows are 20 T cell receptor beta chains derived from one specimen sequenced in a study of T cells expressing NK-cell markers. From the 5' RACE reads, TCRdb lists one entry per CDR3 protein and no DNA. The sample data list some 140,000 distinct CDR3 sequences. Sequenced material: blood T cells: a sorted CD56 or NKG2C T cell subset, CD4+ or CD8+ T cells, or bulk PBMC T cells (not recorded which). The source of these receptors is a woman in her fifties or sixties in good health.

V is TRBV19 and J is TRBJ2-1; without DNA, the TCRdb call of TRBD1 cannot be checked. This CDR3 has 11 residues. Germline V CDR1 and CDR2: LNHDA, SQIVND (reference sequence). The chain's CDR3 is CASSTTGLEFF.

The rearrangement links TRBV20-1 to TRBJ2-5; TCRdb gives TRBD2 as the D gene, but with no DNA this cannot be confirmed. The CDR3 totals 13 residues. Germline CDR1 DFQATT, CDR2 SNEGSKA (reference sequence). The CDR3 protein is CSATRDFEETQYF.

This sequence joins TRBV7-3 and TRBJ2-1; lacking DNA, the TRBD1 call made by TCRdb goes unchecked. CDR1 and CDR2 from the germline V gene are SGHTA and FQGTGA. This CDR3 comprises 14 residues. The CDR3 loop is CASREGQGFGEQFF.

This chain links TRBV12-5 with TRBJ2-1; TCRdb proposes TRBD2, but this gene call is untestable without DNA. CDR3 length equals 16 residues. Per the germline V gene, CDR1 is LGHNT and CDR2 is FRNRAP. The CDR3 spells CASGLTLGTRINEQFF.

The chain employs TRBV4-1 and TRBJ2-2. The CDR3 covers 12 residues. Germline assignment: CDR1 MGHRA and CDR2 YSYEKL. This CDR3 reads CASSRGAGELFF.

The chain recombines TRBV2 with TRBJ2-3; the TRBD1 assignment by TCRdb is unverifiable without DNA. Germline CDR1 reads SNHLY; CDR2 reads FYNNEI. The CDR3 runs to 16 residues. CDR3 region: CASSSDRDTTTDTQYF.

The chain has TRBV20-1 and TRBJ2-7; TCRdb reports TRBD1, a call that lacks DNA to check it against. The CDR3 covers 15 residues. Germline CDR1 and CDR2: DFQATT and SNEGSKA (reference sequence). CDR3 sequence: CSARPPGQGAYEQYF.

The chain couples TRBV27 to TRBJ2-1. Germline CDR1 reads MNHEY; CDR2 reads SMNVEV (reference sequence). This CDR3 region has 14 residues. CDR3: CASSRKGSYNEQFF.

This chain uses TRBV4-1 with TRBJ2-1. Germline assignment: CDR1 MGHRA and CDR2 YSYEKL. The CDR3 spans 17 residues. The CDR3 is CASSQGRRSSSYNEQFF.

The chain links TRBV7-9 to TRBJ2-2. CDR3 size: 11 residues. Germline V gene lookup returns CDR1 SEHNR and CDR2 FQNEAQ (reference sequence). The CDR3 loop reads CASFETGELFF.

The chain is built from TRBV19 and TRBJ2-5; without DNA, the TCRdb call of TRBD1 cannot be checked. Germline values: CDR1 LNHDA, CDR2 SQIVND (reference sequence). The CDR3 sequence is 14 residues long. CDR3 residues: CASRDRGLQETQYF. Full variable domain (remainder filled in from reference TRBV19 and TRBJ2-5): DGGITQSPKYLFRKEGQNVTLSCEQNLNHDAMYWYRQDPGQGLRLIYYSQIVNDFQKGDIAEGYSVSREKKESFPLTVTSAQKNPTAFYLCASRDRGLQETQYFGPGTRLLVL.

The genes are TRBV7-9 and TRBJ2-1; without DNA, the TCRdb call of TRBD1 cannot be checked. This CDR3 is 13 amino acids long. Germline CDR1 reads SEHNR; CDR2 reads FQNEAQ (reference sequence). CDR3 amino acids: CASSEPMGQGQFF.

The V and J genes are TRBV5-1 and TRBJ2-5; the TCRdb call, TRBD1, lacks DNA for checking. The germline V gene encodes CDR1 SGHRS and CDR2 YFSETQ. The CDR3 extends over 16 amino acids. CDR3 residues: CASSLERQVLGETQYF.

The chain is built from TRBV12-3 or TRBV12-4 and TRBJ2-1; TCRdb's D call, TRBD1, is unchecked because there is no DNA. The CDR3 is 13 amino acids. CDR3 region: CASSFVPAAEQFF.

The J gene is TRBJ1-2, the V gene TRBV12-3 or TRBV12-4. The CDR3 is 15 residues long. This CDR3 is CASSLTSQISYGYTF.

This rearrangement joins TRBV7-9 to TRBJ2-1; the D call of TRBD1 rests on TCRdb alone, since no DNA is present to check it. Germline V gene sequence: CDR1 SEHNR, CDR2 FQNEAQ (reference sequence). The CDR3 has 14 residues. The chain's CDR3 is CASSTPGFLNEQFF.

The chain is built from TRBV20-1 and TRBJ2-5; without DNA, the TCRdb call of TRBD2 cannot be checked. This CDR3 has 16 residues. Germline CDR1 and CDR2: DFQATT and SNEGSKA (reference sequence). CDR3: CSASGRGAGVRETQYF.

The CDR3 spells CSAHGTTRVGNTGELFF. This chain uses TRBV20-1 with TRBJ2-2; TCRdb indicates TRBD2, and absent DNA this call remains unverified. Germline V CDR1 and CDR2: DFQATT, SNEGSKA (reference sequence). The CDR3 runs 17 residues.

CDR3: CASSFSPRTQWEGYTF. J is TRBJ1-2 and V is TRBV5-1; TCRdb lists TRBD1, though no DNA is available to test this call. From germline, CDR1 is SGHRS and CDR2 YFSETQ. This CDR3 comprises 16 residues.

The chain carries TRBV9 and TRBJ2-7; there is no DNA to check the TCRdb D call of TRBD2. CDR1 and CDR2 (germline): SGDLS, YYNGEE. CDR3 length: 14 residues. CDR3 residues: CASSHAGGNHEQYF.